This TCR beta chain was observed in a study of response to subunit inactivated influenza vaccine. A single record per CDR3 protein comes from TCRdb applying MiXCR to the RT-PCR reads. The sample consists of around 750,000 distinct CDR3 sequences, around 20% of them appearing once. With regard to this clonotype: Antigen unknown.

Study-level points and caveats: Seasonal influenza vaccination, on each occasion, was suggested by the authors to recruit few new T cells.

This CDR3 is built from 17 residues. The germline V gene has CDR1 SGHDT and CDR2 YYEEEE. V lost 4 bases and J 8 bases, leaving 27 bases between the germline ends. The material was PBMCs from blood, obtained about 5 days after vaccination. The sequence was collected from a man over 45 who received an inactivated influenza vaccine. The V gene is TRBV5-6, the J gene TRBJ1-2; D is uncertain. The CDR3 region has the DNA TGTGCCAGCAGCCCTGGTTCCGTCCGGGGAGTGTTAGGGGGCTACACCTTC. Amino acid sequence: CASSPGSVRGVLGGYTF.